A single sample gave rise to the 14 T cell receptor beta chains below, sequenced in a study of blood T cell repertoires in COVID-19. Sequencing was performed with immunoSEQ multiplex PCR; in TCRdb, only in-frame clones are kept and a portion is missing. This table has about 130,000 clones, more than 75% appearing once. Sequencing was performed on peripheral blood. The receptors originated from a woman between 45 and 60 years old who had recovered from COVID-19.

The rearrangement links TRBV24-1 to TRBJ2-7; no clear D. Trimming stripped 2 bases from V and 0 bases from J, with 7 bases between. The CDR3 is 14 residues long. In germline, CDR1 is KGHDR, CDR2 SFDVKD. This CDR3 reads CATSDSTRSYEQYF. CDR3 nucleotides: TGTGCCACCAGTGATTCAACACGCTCCTACGAGCAGTACTTC.

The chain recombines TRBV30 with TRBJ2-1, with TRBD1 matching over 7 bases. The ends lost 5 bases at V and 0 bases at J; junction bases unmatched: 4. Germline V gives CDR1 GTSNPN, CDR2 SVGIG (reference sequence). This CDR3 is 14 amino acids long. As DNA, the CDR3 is TGTGCCTGGGTACAGGGGAGCTCCTACAATGAGCAGTTCTTC. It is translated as CAWVQGSSYNEQFF.

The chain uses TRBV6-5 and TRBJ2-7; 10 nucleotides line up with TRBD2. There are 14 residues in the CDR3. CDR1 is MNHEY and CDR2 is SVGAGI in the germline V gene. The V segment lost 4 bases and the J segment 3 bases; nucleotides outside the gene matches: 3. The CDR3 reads CASSSLAGNYEQYF. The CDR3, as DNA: TGTGCCAGCAGTTCACTAGCGGGGAACTACGAGCAGTACTTC.

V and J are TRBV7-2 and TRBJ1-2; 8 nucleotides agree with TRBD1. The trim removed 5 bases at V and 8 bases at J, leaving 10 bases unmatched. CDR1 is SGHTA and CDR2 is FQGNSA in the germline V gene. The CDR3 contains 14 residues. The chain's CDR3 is CASSPGQGARGYTF. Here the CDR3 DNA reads TGTGCCAGCAGCCCCGGGCAGGGGGCGCGAGGCTACACCTTC. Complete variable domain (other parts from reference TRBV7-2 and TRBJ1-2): GAGVSQSPSNKVTEKGKDVELRCDPISGHTALYWYRQSLGQGLEFLIYFQGNSAPDKSGLPSDRFSAERTGGSVSTLTIQRTQQEDSAVYLCASSPGQGARGYTFGSGTRLTVV.

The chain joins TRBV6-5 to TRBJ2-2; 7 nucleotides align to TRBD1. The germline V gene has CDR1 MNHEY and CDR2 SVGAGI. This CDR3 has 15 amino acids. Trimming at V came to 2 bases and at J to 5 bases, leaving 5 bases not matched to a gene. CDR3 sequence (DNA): TGTGCCAGCAGTTACGCCAGGGGGTCGACCGGGGAGCTGTTTTTT. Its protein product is CASSYARGSTGELFF.

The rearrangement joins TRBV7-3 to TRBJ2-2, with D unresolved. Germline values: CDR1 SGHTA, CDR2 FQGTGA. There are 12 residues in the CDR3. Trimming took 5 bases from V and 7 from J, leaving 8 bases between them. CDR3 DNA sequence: TGTGCCAGCAGCACCTACGGCGGGGAGCTGTTTTTT. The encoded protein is CASSTYGGELFF. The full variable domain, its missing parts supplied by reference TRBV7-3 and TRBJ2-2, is GAGVSQTPSNKVTEKGKYVELRCDPISGHTALYWYRQSLGQGPEFLIYFQGTGAADDSGLPNDRFFAVRPEGSVSTLKIQRTERGDSAVYLCASSTYGGELFFGEGSRLTVL.

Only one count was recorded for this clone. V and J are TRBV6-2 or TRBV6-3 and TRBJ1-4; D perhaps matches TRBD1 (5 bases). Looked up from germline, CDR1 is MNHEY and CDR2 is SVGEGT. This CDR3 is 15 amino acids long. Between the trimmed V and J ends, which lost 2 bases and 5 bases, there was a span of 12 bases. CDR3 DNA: TGTGCCAGCAGTTACGTGAGACAGTCAAATGAAAAACTGTTTTTT. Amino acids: CASSYVRQSNEKLFF.

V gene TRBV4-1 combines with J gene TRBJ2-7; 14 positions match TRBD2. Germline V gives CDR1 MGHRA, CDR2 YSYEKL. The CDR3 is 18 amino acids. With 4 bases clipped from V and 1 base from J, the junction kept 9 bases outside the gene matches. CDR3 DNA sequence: TGCGCCAGCAGCCGCGGACTAGCGGGGGGCGTCAGATCCTACGAGCAGTACTTC. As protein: CASSRGLAGGVRSYEQYF.

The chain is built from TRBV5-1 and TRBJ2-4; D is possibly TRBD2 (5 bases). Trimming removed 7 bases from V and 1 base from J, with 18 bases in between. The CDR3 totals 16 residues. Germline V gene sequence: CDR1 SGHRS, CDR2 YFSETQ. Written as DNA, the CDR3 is TGCGCCAGCCGCCCCAACGCCGGGGATGCCAAAAACATTCAGTACTTC. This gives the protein CASRPNAGDAKNIQYF. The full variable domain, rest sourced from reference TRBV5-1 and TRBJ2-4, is KAGVTQTPRYLIKTRGQQVTLSCSPISGHRSVSWYQQTPGQGLQFLFEYFSETQRNKGNFPGRFSGRQFSNSRSEMNVSTLELGDSALYLCASRPNAGDAKNIQYFGAGTRLSVL.

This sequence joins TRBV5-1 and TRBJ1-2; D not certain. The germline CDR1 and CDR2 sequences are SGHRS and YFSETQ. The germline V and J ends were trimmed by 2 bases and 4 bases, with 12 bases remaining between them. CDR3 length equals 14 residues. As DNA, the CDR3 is TGCGCCAGCAGCTTCCCCGGGAACTCCTATGGCTACACCTTC. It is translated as CASSFPGNSYGYTF.

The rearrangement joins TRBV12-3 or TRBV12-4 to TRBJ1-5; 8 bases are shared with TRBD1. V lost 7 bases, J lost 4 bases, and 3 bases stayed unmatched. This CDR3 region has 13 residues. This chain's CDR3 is CASKQGVNQPQHF. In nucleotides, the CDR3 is TGTGCCAGCAAACAGGGGGTAAATCAGCCCCAGCATTTT.

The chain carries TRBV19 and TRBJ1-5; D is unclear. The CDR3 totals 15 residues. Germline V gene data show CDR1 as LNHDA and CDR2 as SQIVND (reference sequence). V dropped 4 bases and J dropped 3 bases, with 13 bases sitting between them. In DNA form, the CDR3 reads TGTGCCAGTAGTAGGAGGGTCGGCCCCAATCAGCCCCAGCATTTT. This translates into CASSRRVGPNQPQHF.

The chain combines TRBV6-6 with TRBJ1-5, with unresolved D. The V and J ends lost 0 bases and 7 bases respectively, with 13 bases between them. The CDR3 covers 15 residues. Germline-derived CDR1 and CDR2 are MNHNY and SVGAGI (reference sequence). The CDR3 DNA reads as TGTGCCAGCAGTTACTCGAACGGGGAAGGACAGCCCCAGCATTTT. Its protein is CASSYSNGEGQPQHF.

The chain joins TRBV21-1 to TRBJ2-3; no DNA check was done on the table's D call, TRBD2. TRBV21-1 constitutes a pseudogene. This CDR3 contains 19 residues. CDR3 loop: CASSKPTSGSLIGADTQYF. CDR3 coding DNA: TGTGCCAGCAGCAAGCCGACTAGCGGGTCGCTCATAGGTGCAGATACGCAGTATTTT.